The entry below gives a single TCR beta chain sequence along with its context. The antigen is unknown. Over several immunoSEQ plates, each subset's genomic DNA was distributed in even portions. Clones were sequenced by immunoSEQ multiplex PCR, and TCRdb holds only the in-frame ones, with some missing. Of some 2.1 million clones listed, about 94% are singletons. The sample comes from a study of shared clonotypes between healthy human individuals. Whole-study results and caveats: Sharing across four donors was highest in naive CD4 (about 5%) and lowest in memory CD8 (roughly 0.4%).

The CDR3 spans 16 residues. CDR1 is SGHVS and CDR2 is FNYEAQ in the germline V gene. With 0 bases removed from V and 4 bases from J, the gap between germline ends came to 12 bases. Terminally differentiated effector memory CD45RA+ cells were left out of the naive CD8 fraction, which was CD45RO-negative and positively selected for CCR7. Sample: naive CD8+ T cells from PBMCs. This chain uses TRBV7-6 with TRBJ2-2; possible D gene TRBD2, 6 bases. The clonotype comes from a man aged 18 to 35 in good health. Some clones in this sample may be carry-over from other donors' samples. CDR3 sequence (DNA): TGTGCCAGCAGCTTAGCGCCGGGAGTGGTCACCGGGGAGCTGTTTTTT. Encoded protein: CASSLAPGVVTGELFF.